These 28 T cell receptor beta chains share one sample of origin, sequenced in a study of breast tumors, draining lymph nodes, adjacent tissues. TCRdb ran MiXCR on the multiplex PCR reads and lists one entry per CDR3 protein. Of about 270,000 distinct CDR3 sequences listed, more than 30% are singletons. The lymph nodes were axillary draining lymph nodes from breast cancer patients. Sequencing was performed on axillary lymph node tissue. The receptors were sampled from a female donor with breast cancer. Some clones in this sample may be carry-over from other donors' samples.

This clonotype has at least ten counts. The gene calls are TRBV10-1 and TRBJ2-6, with D possibly called TRBD1 or TRBD2 (6 bases each). The germline CDR1 and CDR2 sequences are WNHNN and SYGVQD (reference sequence). Deletions cut 0 bases from V and 13 bases from J, with 13 bases between. This CDR3 contains 14 residues. CDR3 DNA: TGCGCCAGCAGTGAGTCCGGGGGCAGCGGAGTCCTGACTTTC. It is translated as CASSESGGSGVLTF.

This clonotype was picked up many times. V gene TRBV5-8 combines with J gene TRBJ2-7; D ambiguous. Germline values: CDR1 SGHTS, CDR2 YDEGEE. The CDR3 runs to 11 residues. Trimming took off 0 bases at V and 5 bases at J, with 3 bases between the two ends. The CDR3 region is CASSLGHEQYF. The DNA of the CDR3 is TGTGCCAGCAGCTTGGGTCACGAGCAGTACTTC.

On this clonotype: An end of the junction differs from the germline gene, which may be a read error. The chain uses TRBV6-6 and TRBJ2-2; TRBD1 is a possible D gene (7 bases). The CDR3 has 17 amino acids. The germline V gene has CDR1 MNHNY and CDR2 SVGAGI (reference sequence). CDR3 loop: CASSARTGRVVTGGLFF. The CDR3 DNA follows: TGCGCCAGCAGTGCACGGACAGGCCGTGTTGTGACCGGGGGGCTGTTTTTT.

In this sample, this clonotype turned up a few times. The chain carries TRBV28 and TRBJ1-5, with D hard to call. The CDR3 totals 14 residues. Trimming stripped 5 bases from V and 9 bases from J, with 17 bases between. Germline loops: CDR1 MDHEN, CDR2 SYDVKM. The CDR3 protein is CASSPYQSVAPQHF. For the CDR3, the DNA is TGTGCCAGCAGTCCATATCAATCAGTCGCGCCCCAGCATTTT. The full variable domain, with the rest looked up from reference TRBV28 and TRBJ1-5, is DVKVTQSSRYLVKRTGEKVFLECVQDMDHENMFWYRQDPGLGLRLIYFSYDVKMKEKGDIPEGYSVSREKKERFSLILESASTNQTSMYLCASSPYQSVAPQHFGDGTRLSIL.

Concerning this clonotype: With a much larger clone just one base away, this may be a read error. The chain uses TRBV5-5 and TRBJ1-6, with D perhaps matching TRBD1 (5 bases). The CDR3 contains 15 residues. Germline loops: CDR1 SGHKS, CDR2 YYEKEE (reference sequence). The chain's CDR3 is CASSWDGSYNSPFHF. The CDR3 coding sequence is TGTGCCAGCAGCTGGGACGGCTCCTATAATTCACCCTTCCACTTT.

This clonotype occurred a few times. V and J are TRBV28 and TRBJ2-6, with D possibly TRBD2 on 6 matching bases. V lost 5 bases, J lost 0 bases, and 11 bases lay in between. Germline lookup yields CDR1 MDHEN and CDR2 SYDVKM. CDR3 length equals 16 residues. This chain's CDR3 is CASSPAGPSGANVLTF. CDR3 DNA: TGTGCCAGCAGTCCTGCGGGGCCCTCTGGGGCCAACGTCCTGACTTTC. The full variable domain, with the rest looked up from reference TRBV28 and TRBJ2-6, is DVKVTQSSRYLVKRTGEKVFLECVQDMDHENMFWYRQDPGLGLRLIYFSYDVKMKEKGDIPEGYSVSREKKERFSLILESASTNQTSMYLCASSPAGPSGANVLTFGAGSRLTVL.

This clonotype has at least ten counts. The chain uses TRBV11-1 and TRBJ2-7, with D possibly matching TRBD1 (5 bases). Germline values: CDR1 SGHAT, CDR2 FQDESV (reference sequence). The CDR3 totals 16 residues. V shed 5 bases and J shed 0 bases, with 17 bases lying between them. CDR3 in amino acids: CASSPRGGSSSYEQYF. In DNA, the CDR3 is TGTGCCAGCAGCCCAAGGGGCGGATCGAGCTCCTACGAGCAGTACTTC.

Comment on this clonotype: A single base separates this from a much larger clone, so it may be a read error. As DNA, the CDR3 is TGCGCCAGCAGCTTGGAGGGGGCAGGGAGCCAGCCCCAGCATTTT. The encoded protein is CASSLEGAGSQPQHF. The V call is TRBV5-1, the J call TRBJ1-5; 7 bases align to TRBD1. The junction had 7 bases not matched to a gene; V was cut back by 0 bases and J by 7 bases. Germline-derived CDR1 and CDR2 are SGHRS and YFSETQ. The CDR3 extends over 15 amino acids.

This clonotype was seen at least ten times. The chain joins TRBV7-9 to TRBJ2-7; 9 bases align to TRBD1. The ends lost 4 bases at V and 4 bases at J; junction bases unmatched: 8. The CDR3 length is 15 residues. Germline CDR1 reads SEHNR; CDR2 reads FQNEAQ (reference sequence). CDR3 amino acids: CASSSIGQGIYEQYF. The CDR3 DNA follows: TGTGCCAGCAGCTCAATTGGACAGGGGATTTACGAGCAGTACTTC.

The chain couples TRBV5-4 to TRBJ2-3; D is perhaps TRBD2 (6 bases). Between the trimmed V and J ends, which lost 4 bases and 1 base, there was a span of 13 bases. Germline V gene sequence: CDR1 SGHNT, CDR2 YYREEE (reference sequence). The CDR3 has 15 amino acids. The DNA for the CDR3 is TGTGCCAGCAGCCTAGCGCTGAACGGCACAGATACGCAGTATTTT. This codes for CASSLALNGTDTQYF. The full variable domain, in which reference TRBV5-4 and TRBJ2-3 provide the parts outside the CDR3, is ETGVTQSPTHLIKTRGQQVTLRCSSQSGHNTVSWYQQALGQGPQFIFQYYREEENGRGNFPPRFSGLQFPNYSSELNVNALELDDSALYLCASSLALNGTDTQYFGPGTRLTVL.

At least ten counts were recorded for this clonotype. The chain joins TRBV12-3 or TRBV12-4 to TRBJ2-7; D gene unclear. The CDR3 length is 12 residues. Trimming shortened V by 4 bases and J by 6 bases, and 10 bases separated the two germline ends. The CDR3 here is CASSSRRGEQYF. The CDR3, as DNA: TGTGCCAGCAGTTCCCGTCGAGGCGAGCAGTACTTC.

A few counts support this clonotype. V and J are TRBV27 and TRBJ2-7; D call uncertain. CDR3 size: 15 residues. Trimming stripped 1 base from V and 1 base from J, with 11 bases between. CDR1 is MNHEY, CDR2 SMNVEV, per germline (reference sequence). DNA of the CDR3: TGTGCCAGCAGTTTATTCACCCATCGATCCTACGAGCAGTACTTC. Translated, it gives CASSLFTHRSYEQYF.

This clonotype occurred many times. The V call is TRBV20-1, the J call TRBJ2-5, with 7 bases matching TRBD2. V gave up 0 bases and J gave up 6 bases; unmatched junction bases: 13. This CDR3 is built from 16 residues. The germline V gene has CDR1 DFQATT and CDR2 SNEGSKA (reference sequence). The CDR3 loop reads CSARDRLGGSSKTQYF. In DNA form, the CDR3 reads TGCAGTGCTAGAGATCGTCTGGGAGGGAGCTCGAAGACCCAGTACTTC.

Ten or more counts support this clonotype. This chain joins TRBV20-1 and TRBJ1-6, with 7 nucleotides matching TRBD1. The CDR3 loop spans 15 amino acids. J lost 6 bases, V lost 0 bases, and 5 bases had no gene match. Germline lookup yields CDR1 DFQATT and CDR2 SNEGSKA (reference sequence). CDR3 residues: CSARDLGQVNSPLHF. CDR3 bases: TGCAGTGCTAGAGATCTTGGACAGGTTAATTCACCCCTCCACTTT.

This clonotype was observed at least ten times. The chain couples TRBV20-1 to TRBJ2-3; 11 bases match TRBD2. The CDR3 spans 14 residues. The V gene end was trimmed by 5 bases and the J gene end by 3 bases; junction bases not matched to a gene: 4. Looked up from germline, CDR1 is DFQATT and CDR2 is SNEGSKA (reference sequence). As DNA, the CDR3 is TGCAGTGCTGTAGCGGGAGGGGGAACAGATACGCAGTATTTT. This encodes CSAVAGGGTDTQYF.

This clonotype was detected a few times. A much larger clone sits a single nucleotide away, making a read error possible. CDR3 nucleotide sequence: TGCGCCAGCAGCTGGGGTGGGAGCTGTGGCTACACCTTC. It is translated as CASSWGGSCGYTF. V gene TRBV5-1 combines with J gene TRBJ1-2; D unclear. Trimming took 3 bases from V and 7 from J, leaving 13 bases between them. The CDR3 is 13 residues long. Germline values: CDR1 SGHRS, CDR2 YFSETQ.

A remark on this clonotype: Since a much larger clone is just one base distant, this may be a read error. This chain joins TRBV7-9 and TRBJ2-1; the match to TRBD2 covers 8 bases. The CDR3 is 11 amino acids. Germline CDR1 reads SEHNR; CDR2 reads FQNEAQ (reference sequence). The CDR3 loop is CASSLGGTSLF. CDR3 DNA: TGTGCCAGCAGCTTAGGGGGGACTAGTCTCTTC.

This clonotype occurred many times. CDR3 loop: CASSTGQGILTDTQYF. The CDR3 region has the DNA TGTGCCAGCAGCACCGGCCAAGGGATACTCACAGATACGCAGTATTTT. The V call is TRBV6-1, the J call TRBJ2-3; no clear D. CDR3 length equals 16 residues. CDR1 and CDR2 (germline): MNHNS, SASEGT. With 6 bases removed from V and 2 bases from J, the gap between germline ends came to 18 bases.

This clonotype showed up many times. DNA for the CDR3: TGTGCCAGTAGTATTCGGGGGACGAGCGGCTATGGCTACACCTTC. Translating gives CASSIRGTSGYGYTF. The genes are TRBV19 and TRBJ1-2, with D possibly being TRBD1 (5 bases). V was cut by 3 bases and J by 4 bases, with 15 bases left in between. This CDR3 has 15 residues. CDR1 LNHDA and CDR2 SQIVND come from the germline V gene (reference sequence). Together with reference TRBV19 and TRBJ1-2, the CDR3 gives the full variable domain: DGGITQSPKYLFRKEGQNVTLSCEQNLNHDAMYWYRQDPGQGLRLIYYSQIVNDFQKGDIAEGYSVSREKKESFPLTVTSAQKNPTAFYLCASSIRGTSGYGYTFGSGTRLTVV.

This clonotype was seen only a few times. The chain joins TRBV6-5 to TRBJ1-5; 8 positions match TRBD1. The CDR3 covers 13 residues. Germline V gene sequence: CDR1 MNHEY, CDR2 SVGAGI. Trimming cost V 6 bases and J 6 bases; bases outside gene matches: 4. This CDR3 is CASSPDRGQPQHF. The CDR3, as DNA: TGTGCCAGCAGCCCCGACAGGGGTCAGCCCCAGCATTTT.

This clonotype has a count of ten or more. CDR3 DNA: TGTGCCAGCAGCTTTACGGCCAAAGTCACCGGGGAGCTGTTTTTT. Translated, it gives CASSFTAKVTGELFF. This sequence joins TRBV11-3 and TRBJ2-2, with D hard to call. CDR1 and CDR2 from the germline V gene are SGHNT and YENEEA. V lost 3 bases and J lost 4, with 12 bases in between. The CDR3 spans 15 residues.

This clonotype was observed a few times. The genes are TRBV30 and TRBJ2-7; D gene uncertain. This CDR3 region has 15 residues. Trimming removed 2 bases from V and 4 bases from J, with 18 bases in between. Germline CDR1 GTSNPN, CDR2 SVGIG (reference sequence). CDR3 bases: TGTGCCTGGAGTTTGATAGCCGGAGTCGGGTACGAGCAGTACTTC. It translates to CAWSLIAGVGYEQYF.

This clonotype was seen many times. The V gene is TRBV20-1, the J gene TRBJ2-5, with 11 positions matching TRBD2. This CDR3 has 16 amino acids. From germline, CDR1 is DFQATT and CDR2 SNEGSKA (reference sequence). Trimming removed 7 bases from V and 3 bases from J; junction bases left unmatched: 13. The CDR3 is CSGGGRLAGRKETQYF. In nucleotides, the CDR3 is TGCAGTGGGGGGGGGAGACTAGCGGGGAGAAAAGAGACCCAGTACTTC.

This clonotype was seen at least ten times. The chain employs TRBV7-2 and TRBJ2-1, with 13 positions matching TRBD2. Germline CDR1 reads SGHTA; CDR2 reads FQGNSA. V trimming: 8 bases; J trimming: 9 bases; junction bases outside the gene matches: 10. CDR3 length: 15 amino acids. CDR3: CASGGTSGIVSEQFF. CDR3 in DNA: TGTGCCAGCGGTGGGACTAGCGGGATCGTGAGTGAGCAGTTCTTC.

The CDR3: CASSLHGAYNEQFF. The DNA for the CDR3 is TGTGCCAGCAGTTTACACGGGGCCTACAATGAGCAGTTCTTC. The V call is TRBV28, the J call TRBJ2-1; tentative D call: TRBD2 (5 bases). This CDR3 region has 14 residues. Trimming removed 2 bases from V and 2 bases from J, with 7 bases in between. CDR1 is MDHEN and CDR2 is SYDVKM in the germline V gene.

This clonotype was detected ten times or more. The chain couples TRBV4-1 to TRBJ2-7; perhaps TRBD2 as D (5 bases). Germline V gene lookup returns CDR1 MGHRA and CDR2 YSYEKL. Between the trimmed V and J ends, which lost 0 bases and 7 bases, there was a span of 10 bases. The CDR3 spans 13 residues. CDR3 sequence reads: CASSQDKRREQYF. CDR3 bases: TGCGCCAGCAGCCAAGATAAGCGGCGGGAGCAGTACTTC.

In this sample, this clonotype turned up once. This chain links TRBV3-1 with TRBJ1-1, with D maybe TRBD1 (5 bases). Deletions cut 3 bases from V and 4 bases from J, with 18 bases between. CDR1 LGHDT and CDR2 YNNKEL come from the germline V gene (reference sequence). The CDR3 runs to 16 residues. The CDR3, as DNA: TGTGCCAGCAGCCAGGCCCTCGGGGGTACGGGCACTGAAGCTTTCTTT. Translation gives CASSQALGGTGTEAFF.

The genes are TRBV28 and TRBJ2-3; TRBD2 agrees at 15 bases. This CDR3 is 20 amino acids long. Trimming at V came to 3 bases and at J to 3 bases, leaving 13 bases not matched to a gene. In germline, CDR1 is MDHEN, CDR2 SYDVKM. CDR3 DNA sequence: TGTGCCAGCAGTTTCCGGACTAGCGGGAGGGTCGGTAGTCGAACAGATACGCAGTATTTT. It encodes CASSFRTSGRVGSRTDTQYF.